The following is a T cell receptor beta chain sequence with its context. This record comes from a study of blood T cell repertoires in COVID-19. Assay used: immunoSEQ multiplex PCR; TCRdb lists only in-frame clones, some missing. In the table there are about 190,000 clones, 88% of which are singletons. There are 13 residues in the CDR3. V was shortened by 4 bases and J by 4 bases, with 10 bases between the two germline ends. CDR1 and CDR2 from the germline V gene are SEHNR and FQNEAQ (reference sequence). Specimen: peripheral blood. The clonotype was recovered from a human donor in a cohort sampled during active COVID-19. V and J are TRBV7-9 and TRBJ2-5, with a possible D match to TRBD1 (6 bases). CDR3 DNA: TGTGCCAGCAGCTCGGGACACTTAGAGACCCAGTACTTC. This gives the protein CASSSGHLETQYF.